Listed here are 9 T cell receptor beta chains from one sample, sequenced in a study of blood T cell repertoires in COVID-19. Produced via immunoSEQ multiplex PCR; TCRdb's table is partial and in-frame only. The data contain hundreds of thousands of clones, around nine tenths of them singletons. The specimen was peripheral blood. The origin of the receptors is a woman aged 25-40 years with COVID-19, enrolled during active disease.

This clone came up once. The rearrangement joins TRBV12-3 or TRBV12-4 to TRBJ2-3; maybe TRBD2 (5 bases). This CDR3 has 12 amino acids. With 7 bases removed from V and 6 bases from J, the gap between germline ends came to 11 bases. The CDR3 bases are TGTGCCAGCACCCCGGGGTGGGATACGCAGTATTTT. It specifies CASTPGWDTQYF.

The V gene is TRBV9, the J gene TRBJ2-3, with TRBD2 matching 11 bases. Germline V lookup: CDR1 SGDLS, CDR2 YYNGEE. This CDR3 has 16 amino acids. The ends lost 0 bases at V and 6 bases at J; junction bases unmatched: 6. CDR3 nucleotide sequence: TGTGCCAGCAGCGTAGATAGCGGGGGGGTCAGGGATACGCAGTATTTT. Translation: CASSVDSGGVRDTQYF. Based on the CDR3 plus reference TRBV9 and TRBJ2-3, the full variable domain is DSGVTQTPKHLITATGQRVTLRCSPRSGDLSVYWYQQSLDQGLQFLIQYYNGEERAKGNILERFSAQQFPDLHSELNLSSLELGDSALYFCASSVDSGGVRDTQYFGPGTRLTVL.

As for this clone: Distinct nucleotide sequences in the sample also encode this CDR3. The rearrangement joins TRBV5-1 to TRBJ1-1, with TRBD1 as a possible D gene (6 bases). Germline V gene data show CDR1 as SGHRS and CDR2 as YFSETQ. The CDR3 runs 14 residues. Trimming shortened V by 4 bases and J by 1 base, and 11 bases separated the two germline ends. The DNA of the CDR3 is TGCGCCAGCAGCCCAGGACAGACGAACACTGAAGCTTTCTTT. Its translation is CASSPGQTNTEAFF.

The chain uses TRBV3-1 (or the pseudogene TRBV3-2) and TRBJ2-5; 8 positions match TRBD2. The V gene end was trimmed by 3 bases and the J gene end by 4 bases; junction bases not matched to a gene: 10. This CDR3 region has 16 residues. CDR1 and CDR2 from the germline V gene are LGHDT and YNNKEL (reference sequence). The CDR3 DNA follows: TGTGCCAGCAGCCAGGCATCGGGGGGGCTTCGAGAGACCCAGTACTTC. Amino acid sequence: CASSQASGGLRETQYF.

The chain has TRBV7-9 and TRBJ1-4; D is perhaps TRBD1 (6 bases). Germline V gene sequence: CDR1 SEHNR, CDR2 FQNEAQ (reference sequence). With 3 bases removed from V and 3 bases from J, the gap between germline ends came to 14 bases. The CDR3 length is 16 residues. CDR3 residues: CASSFTGRIANEKLFF. The CDR3 DNA sequence: TGTGCCAGCAGCTTCACAGGGCGGATAGCTAATGAAAAACTGTTTTTT.

CDR3 sequence: CASSAGLLRETQYF. In nucleotides, the CDR3 is TGCGCCAGCAGCGCGGGACTTCTGAGGGAGACCCAGTACTTC. The genes are TRBV5-1 and TRBJ2-5, with D possibly matching TRBD2 (6 bases). Germline-derived CDR1 and CDR2 are SGHRS and YFSETQ. There are 14 residues in the CDR3. V lost 4 bases to trimming and J lost 5 bases, with 15 bases between them.

This chain links TRBV27 with TRBJ1-2, with a possible D match to TRBD1 (5 bases). Per germline, CDR1 MNHEY and CDR2 SMNVEV (reference sequence). The V and J ends lost 4 bases and 2 bases respectively, with 11 bases between them. The CDR3 covers 14 residues. CDR3 sequence: CASSSRGPNYGYTF. The CDR3 region has the DNA TGTGCCAGCAGTTCAAGGGGCCCGAACTATGGCTACACCTTC.

V gene TRBV15 combines with J gene TRBJ2-2, with D perhaps TRBD2 (7 bases). V lost 0 bases and J 6 bases, leaving 17 bases between the germline ends. CDR1 and CDR2 from the germline V gene are LNHNV and YYDKDF (reference sequence). This CDR3 has 17 residues. The DNA for the CDR3 is TGTGCCACCAGCAGAGATCTGGGGGGGGCCAGGGCCGGGGAGCTGTTTTTT. Translated: CATSRDLGGARAGELFF.

The V and J genes are TRBV7-6 and TRBJ1-6, with D possibly being TRBD1 (5 bases). Germline CDR1 reads SGHVS; CDR2 reads FNYEAQ. The CDR3 is 15 amino acids. Trimming removed 5 bases at V and 8 bases at J, with 16 bases between. Here the CDR3 reads CASSPGRRRDSPLHF. Written as DNA, the CDR3 is TGTGCCAGCAGCCCAGGGAGGAGAAGGGATTCACCCCTCCACTTT.